This record covers a single T cell receptor beta chain. Original processing notes: Scientists estimated how many nucleated cells there were by amplifying reference gene primers. Some clones are missing from TCRdb's copy, which holds only in-frame ones; the method was immunoSEQ multiplex PCR. From that table come the V and J calls and clone size; the DNA was used to work out D and trimming. This table has around 330,000 clones, roughly 90% appearing once. This CDR3 has 14 residues. With 8 bases clipped from V and 0 bases from J, the junction kept 4 bases outside the gene matches. Germline V lookup: CDR1 SNHLY, CDR2 FYNNEI. The data were obtained in a study of blood T cell repertoires in COVID-19. For the study at large: COVID-19 samples, acute and convalescent, were from the United States, Italy and Spain.

This clonotype originated in a woman aged 45-65 years with active or convalescent COVID-19. Sequencing used peripheral blood. This chain joins TRBV2 and TRBJ2-3; 8 bases match TRBD1. The CDR3 nucleotides read TGTGCCAGCCAGGACAGGGTGAGCACAGATACGCAGTATTTT. It is translated as CASQDRVSTDTQYF.